A single sample gave rise to the 25 T cell receptor beta chains below, sequenced in a study of blood T cell repertoires in COVID-19. Method: immunoSEQ multiplex PCR; TCRdb's copy keeps in-frame clones and lacks some. The data show 340,000 or so clones, 83% seen once. Sequenced: peripheral blood. The source of these receptors is a man aged 25-40 years with active or convalescent COVID-19.

The CDR3 loop is CASQDTQYF. The DNA of the CDR3 is TGTGCCAGCCAAGATACGCAGTATTTT. The chain is built from TRBV6-4 and TRBJ2-3; D gene unclear. The V end was cut by 8 bases, the J end by 5 bases, with 2 bases between. This CDR3 has 9 residues. Germline V gene sequence: CDR1 MRHNA, CDR2 SNTAGT.

This clone showed up just a few times. The V and J genes are TRBV29-1 and TRBJ2-1; D gene unclear. V lost 7 bases and J 6 bases, leaving 13 bases between the germline ends. This CDR3 has 12 residues. CDR1 is SQVTM, CDR2 ANQGSEA, per germline. Here the CDR3 DNA reads TGCAGCGGAGCGAGAGGTAGCAATGAGCAGTTCTTC. It yields the protein CSGARGSNEQFF.

The chain has TRBV7-9 and TRBJ2-1, with 9 bases matching TRBD2. Germline CDR1 SEHNR, CDR2 FQNEAQ (reference sequence). Unmatched junction bases numbered 7, after V lost 6 bases and J lost 7 bases. There are 14 residues in the CDR3. CDR3 in amino acids: CASRNPGLANEQFF. The CDR3 region has the DNA TGTGCCAGCAGGAATCCGGGACTAGCAAATGAGCAGTTCTTC.

The CDR3 nucleotides read TGTGCCAGCAGCCAGGCCCAGGGGAATGTTAATGAAAAACTGTTTTTT. As protein: CASSQAQGNVNEKLFF. The chain recombines TRBV4-2 with TRBJ1-4, with a tentative D call TRBD1 (6 bases). Trimming took 3 bases from V and 4 from J, leaving 15 bases between them. The CDR3 contains 16 residues. Looked up from germline, CDR1 is LGHNA and CDR2 is YNFKEQ.

The CDR3 loop is CASSLGPGAEEAFF. CDR3 coding DNA: TGTGCCAGCAGCTTAGGCCCAGGGGCTGAGGAAGCTTTCTTT. V and J are TRBV7-9 and TRBJ1-1; a weak D match, TRBD1 (6 bases). Germline CDR1 reads SEHNR; CDR2 reads FQNEAQ (reference sequence). The CDR3 is made up of 14 amino acids. Between the trimmed V and J ends, which lost 1 base and 8 bases, there was a span of 14 bases.

The chain couples TRBV7-8 to TRBJ1-1; no clear D gene. Germline CDR1 reads SGHVS; CDR2 reads FQNEAQ. The ends were cut back, 5 bases at V and 5 bases at J, with 18 bases in the middle. The CDR3 is 15 amino acids. The CDR3 spells CASSPARGGKTEAFF. CDR3 bases: TGTGCCAGCAGCCCTGCAAGAGGCGGTAAGACTGAAGCTTTCTTT.

The CDR3 DNA sequence: TGTGCCAGTAGTATAGGCAGGGGCCGCTATGGCTACACCTTC. This translates into CASSIGRGRYGYTF. The rearrangement uses TRBV19 and TRBJ1-2; D may be TRBD1 (6 bases). Trimming removed 1 base from V and 4 bases from J, with 10 bases in between. The CDR3 extends over 14 amino acids. Germline V gene data show CDR1 as LNHDA and CDR2 as SQIVND (reference sequence).

The genes are TRBV4-1 and TRBJ1-5; D may be TRBD1 (5 bases). Between the trimmed V and J ends, which lost 6 bases and 4 bases, there was a span of 19 bases. The CDR3 consists of 16 residues. Germline CDR1 reads MGHRA; CDR2 reads YSYEKL. This CDR3 reads CASSLDSPSRNQPQHF. The CDR3 coding sequence is TGCGCCAGCAGTCTAGACAGCCCTTCCCGGAATCAGCCCCAGCATTTT.

This clone was counted a single time. In DNA form, the CDR3 reads TGTGCCAGCAGCTTAGCGGGAGCCAAGACCCAGTACTTC. This encodes CASSLAGAKTQYF. The gene calls are TRBV7-2 and TRBJ2-5; D is possibly TRBD2 (5 bases). There are 13 residues in the CDR3. CDR1 is SGHTA and CDR2 is FQGNSA in the germline V gene. The germline V and J ends were trimmed by 0 bases and 6 bases, with 8 bases remaining between them.

The rearrangement links TRBV19 to TRBJ1-1; no clear D gene. Germline V gene data show CDR1 as LNHDA and CDR2 as SQIVND (reference sequence). This CDR3 spans 13 amino acids. The germline V and J ends were trimmed by 7 bases and 1 base, with 10 bases remaining between them. As DNA, the CDR3 is TGTGCCAGTACCAACTATGAGAACACTGAAGCTTTCTTT. Translated: CASTNYENTEAFF.

V is TRBV29-1 and J is TRBJ2-1; 9 bases are shared with TRBD2. The CDR3 consists of 15 residues. In germline, CDR1 is SQVTM, CDR2 ANQGSEA. The J segment lost 9 bases and the V segment lost 4 bases, leaving 13 bases of the junction unmatched. CDR3 coding DNA: TGCAGCGTTGGAGACATGGGCGGGAGGGCCTCTGAGCAGTTCTTC. It translates to CSVGDMGGRASEQFF.

The CDR3 sequence: CSVRSLDTEAFF. As DNA, the CDR3 is TGCAGCGTTCGTAGTCTCGACACTGAAGCTTTCTTT. The chain couples TRBV29-1 to TRBJ1-1; D is uncertain. The germline V gene has CDR1 SQVTM and CDR2 ANQGSEA. This CDR3 spans 12 amino acids. V was pared by 5 bases and J by 3 bases, with 10 bases between.

The chain is built from TRBV30 and TRBJ2-3, with 10 bases aligning to TRBD1. Trimming cost V 2 bases and J 3 bases; bases outside gene matches: 2. The CDR3 is 14 amino acids. Germline V gene data show CDR1 as GTSNPN and CDR2 as SVGIG (reference sequence). This CDR3 reads CAWSRTGGTDTQYF. DNA of the CDR3: TGTGCCTGGAGTAGGACAGGGGGGACAGATACGCAGTATTTT.

The chain uses TRBV19 and TRBJ1-6; tentative D call: TRBD1 (6 bases). Trimming left V 5 bases short and J 7 bases short, with 12 bases between. The CDR3 length is 14 residues. Germline V gene sequence: CDR1 LNHDA, CDR2 SQIVND (reference sequence). The CDR3 region has the DNA TGTGCCAGTAGTTCCCCGGGGGGCAATTCACCCCTCCACTTT. Protein sequence: CASSSPGGNSPLHF.

The rearrangement links TRBV9 to TRBJ2-3, with D tentatively TRBD1 (5 bases). The CDR3 extends over 16 amino acids. V lost 0 bases and J 2 bases, leaving 13 bases between the germline ends. CDR1 is SGDLS, CDR2 YYNGEE, per germline. CDR3 nucleotides: TGTGCCAGCAGCGTAGAAGACAGTTCCCACACAGATACGCAGTATTTT. Protein sequence: CASSVEDSSHTDTQYF.

This chain connects TRBV6-5 to TRBJ2-2; 9 positions match TRBD1. V shed 6 bases, J shed 6 bases, and the junction held 8 bases outside the gene matches. The CDR3 loop spans 15 amino acids. Germline lookup yields CDR1 MNHEY and CDR2 SVGAGI. The CDR3 here is CASRRDREEAGELFF. Here the CDR3 DNA reads TGTGCCAGCAGGCGGGACAGGGAGGAGGCCGGGGAGCTGTTTTTT.

The CDR3 here is CASSLLPGTSGRETQYF. CDR3 sequence (DNA): TGTGCCAGCAGCTTGCTGCCCGGGACTAGCGGGAGGGAGACGCAGTATTTT. The V call is TRBV5-5, the J call TRBJ2-3, with TRBD2 matching 16 bases. J was trimmed by 9 bases and V by 1 base; bases with no gene match: 8. The CDR3 totals 17 residues. CDR1 and CDR2 (germline): SGHKS, YYEKEE (reference sequence). Looking up the rest from reference TRBV5-5 and TRBJ2-3 gives the full variable domain: DAGVTQSPTHLIKTRGQQVTLRCSPISGHKSVSWYQQVLGQGPQFIFQYYEKEERGRGNFPDRFSARQFPNYSSELNVNALLLGDSALYLCASSLLPGTSGRETQYFGPGTRLTVL.

This clone was counted between two and nine times. The CDR3 reads CASRHREDREAFF. In DNA, the CDR3 is TGTGCCAGCAGACACAGGGAAGATCGTGAAGCTTTCTTT. This chain links TRBV6-5 with TRBJ1-1; tentatively, D is TRBD1 (6 bases). The CDR3 has 13 residues. CDR1 is MNHEY and CDR2 is SVGAGI in the germline V gene. V lost 6 bases and J lost 7, with 15 bases in between.

The chain links TRBV5-6 to TRBJ2-3; D is perhaps TRBD2 (5 bases). Germline V lookup: CDR1 SGHDT, CDR2 YYEEEE. CDR3 length: 14 amino acids. With 4 bases removed from V and 2 bases from J, the gap between germline ends came to 11 bases. CDR3 in DNA: TGTGCCAGCAGCATTGGACTCGACACAGATACGCAGTATTTT. Amino acids: CASSIGLDTDTQYF.

The J gene is TRBJ2-2, the V gene TRBV5-8; TRBD1 might be the D (5 bases). The germline V gene encodes CDR1 SGHTS and CDR2 YDEGEE. The CDR3 sequence is 16 residues long. Trimming took 2 bases from V and 4 from J, leaving 15 bases between them. The DNA of the CDR3 is TGTGCCAGCAGCTTAGGGGTCCCAGATCGCACCGGGGAGCTGTTTTTT. Translating gives CASSLGVPDRTGELFF. Full variable domain (outside the CDR3, taken from reference TRBV5-8 and TRBJ2-2): EAGVTQSPTHLIKTRGQQATLRCSPISGHTSVYWYQQALGLGLQFLLWYDEGEERNRGNFPPRFSGRQFPNYSSELNVNALELEDSALYLCASSLGVPDRTGELFFGEGSRLTVL.

The V and J genes are TRBV6-9 and TRBJ1-1; tentatively, D is TRBD1 (6 bases). The CDR3 has 14 residues. Germline CDR1 is MNHGY and CDR2 is SVAAGI. V was cut by 2 bases and J by 11 bases, with 18 bases left in between. The CDR3 region has the DNA TGTGCCAGCAGTTATCCGGGACACCGAACGACTGCTTTCTTT. This codes for CASSYPGHRTTAFF.

V gene TRBV19 combines with J gene TRBJ2-7, with 10 nucleotides matching TRBD2. The V gene end was trimmed by 4 bases and the J gene end by 4 bases; junction bases not matched to a gene: 4. The CDR3 loop spans 14 amino acids. Germline CDR1 reads LNHDA; CDR2 reads SQIVND (reference sequence). The CDR3 region has the DNA TGTGCCAGTAGTACACTAGCGGGGCCTTACGAGCAGTACTTC. Its protein is CASSTLAGPYEQYF.

The chain uses TRBV19 and TRBJ1-2, with D possibly matching TRBD1 (6 bases). Germline lookup yields CDR1 LNHDA and CDR2 SQIVND (reference sequence). Trimming took off 3 bases at V and 3 bases at J, with 11 bases between the two ends. There are 14 residues in the CDR3. The CDR3 region is CASSIPGADYGYTF. In nucleotides, the CDR3 is TGTGCCAGTAGTATCCCAGGGGCGGACTATGGCTACACCTTC. The full variable domain, in which reference TRBV19 and TRBJ1-2 provide the parts outside the CDR3, is DGGITQSPKYLFRKEGQNVTLSCEQNLNHDAMYWYRQDPGQGLRLIYYSQIVNDFQKGDIAEGYSVSREKKESFPLTVTSAQKNPTAFYLCASSIPGADYGYTFGSGTRLTVV.

The V gene is TRBV15, the J gene TRBJ2-2; weak D call: TRBD1 (5 bases). The CDR3 contains 13 residues. Trimming stripped 9 bases from V and 5 bases from J, with 13 bases between. Per the germline V gene, CDR1 is LNHNV and CDR2 is YYDKDF (reference sequence). The CDR3 DNA follows: TGTGCCACTTCCGGACATAAGACCGGGGAGCTGTTTTTT. Its translation is CATSGHKTGELFF.

V gene TRBV7-3 combines with J gene TRBJ1-5, with TRBD1 matching 8 bases. The CDR3 extends over 16 amino acids. The germline gives CDR1 SGHTA, CDR2 FQGTGA. The junction had 5 bases not matched to a gene; V was cut back by 3 bases and J by 1 base. In DNA form, the CDR3 reads TGTGCCAGCAGCTTGAGGTACAGGGGGAGCAATCAGCCCCAGCATTTT. Its translation: CASSLRYRGSNQPQHF.